These T cell receptor beta chains were read from a single sample in a study of metastatic and nonmetastatic thyroid tumors. TCRdb re-clonotyped the PCR reads via MiXCR. Here the sample spans around 23,000 clones, about 24% being singletons. Sequencing was performed on blood. Source of these receptors: a male donor with papillary thyroid cancer or a benign thyroid nodule (not recorded which). Some clones in this sample may be carry-over from other donors' samples. The CDR3 runs from the conserved cysteine through the conserved F or W.

v_call cdr3_length cdr3_aa
TRBV4-1 21 CASSLVRGLSGRSIPRETQYF
TRBV7-9 14 CASSPGLGGLAQYF
TRBV2 12 CASLLDGPREFF
TRBV11-1 15 CASIQRTTAQETQYF
TRBV28 16 CAGSTLAGGQSGEQFF
TRBV14 14 CASSQVGGTGPLHF
TRBV7-2 14 CASIVDRGKNEQFF
TRBV6-6 14 CASSYSQGAGELFF
TRBV6-1 13 CASSRDRGTEAFF
TRBV4-2 19 CASSPRGAGGSWDYNEQFF
TRBV11-2 12 CASSPQLDEQYF
TRBV12-3/TRBV12-4 14 CASSPGTGDYEQYF
TRBV12-3/TRBV12-4 14 CASSLGASNTEAFF
TRBV28 16 CDSRSLRRGYLNDQFF
TRBV19 12 CASSIRVGTIYF
TRBV6-1 14 CASSEKDGALPQHF
TRBV7-2 16 CASRQAFAGGGNEQFF
TRBV11-2 15 CASSAGPSYLPEAFF
TRBV3-1 12 CASSLRLETQYF
TRBV6-1 13 CASSKGQGYGYTF
TRBV5-1 15 CASSLSGEPYNEQFF
TRBV6-2/TRBV6-3 12 CASRYGGYEQSF
TRBV6-2/TRBV6-3 13 CASSSVTGNTIYF
TRBV27 15 CASGAEGTGLYEQYF
TRBV6-2/TRBV6-3 12 CASTRANSPLHF
TRBV30 12 CAWSPGLSEQYF
TRBV6-1 14 CASTEGWGGTEAFF
TRBV6-1 13 CATLRGANSPLHF
TRBV25-1 13 CASSRTVTSKAFF
TRBV6-1 14 CAEGSSGLNKPRHF
TRBV12-3/TRBV12-4 13 CASSRYYGDSKYF
TRBV20-1 15 CSARVGQGTYEKLFF
TRBV6-1 13 CATGAVGVNEQYF
TRBV28 12 CATGGSNEKLFF
TRBV19 12 CASTGTPYGYTF
TRBV6-4 20 CASRRTAGTSGVKITDTQYF
TRBV2 13 CASSEGRVNEQFF
TRBV6-1 15 CASSNRWGKGYEQYF
TRBV5-4 15 CASSLYQREGNEQFF
TRBV6-1 15 CASRGGDRGPYGYTF
TRBV4-2 16 CASSQDGSGSSYEQYF
TRBV5-4 17 CASSLAPGLAGYNEQFF
TRBV5-5 13 CSSKTWGYGGYPF
TRBV2 12 CASAGSYNEQFF
TRBV20-1 13 CSAETSGVETKYF
TRBV12-3/TRBV12-4 12 CASSSVLGPQHF
TRBV7-2 15 CASSLVDRGRQTQYF
TRBV20-1 15 CIATDRVLEFGEQFF
TRBV20-1 12 CSATTRQETQYF
TRBV5-4 10 CASSPGEEYF
TRBV19 12 CASSITGDGYTF
TRBV2 20 CASSEGPPGLLETLADEAFF
TRBV6-1 11 CASTRVPEAFF
TRBV27 17 CASIEPLTRFPPGELFF
TRBV6-1 13 CASQEGGINEAVF
TRBV6-2/TRBV6-3 14 CASSYERGYYEQYF
TRBV6-2/TRBV6-3 14 CASSYGVPGQPQHF
TRBV6-1 13 CAGSEAPETEGFF
TRBV5-8 10 CASVRGQQFF
TRBV6-1 13 CASSIIPGQEAFF